Each of the 20 T cell receptor beta chains below was sequenced from the same sample in a study of Graves' ophthalmopathy and Graves' hyperthyroidism (dated by TCRdb to between 2018 and 2020). Instrument used: Illumina HiSeq 2000. TCR beta CDR3 regions were amplified from RNA transcripts for repertoire sequencing. A first-round RT-PCR used HTBI primers with the Qiagen OneStep RT-PCR kit, followed by a second-round multiplex PCR, size selection and purification. TCRdb ran its own pipeline on the public reads, namely fastp trimming at Q25 and MiXCR clone calling, and kept in-frame beta chains. Identical CDR3 proteins give one entry, which carries the most common genes and DNA. Across this sample there are over 650,000 distinct CDR3 sequences, with under 50% seen only once. The ten most abundant clones make up around 3% of the sample. The material sequenced was peripheral blood. The source of these receptors is an adult man with Graves' ophthalmopathy.

This clonotype was detected ten times or more. The rearrangement joins TRBV2 to TRBJ2-2; D not certain. The V gene's germline CDR1 is SNHLY and CDR2 FYNNEI. This CDR3 is built from 15 residues. Between the trimmed V and J ends, which lost 3 bases and 7 bases, there was a span of 15 bases. The CDR3 loop reads CASSEVGRSRGELFF. The CDR3 DNA follows: TGTGCCAGCAGTGAGGTAGGGCGAAGCCGCGGGGAGCTGTTTTTT.

Ten or more counts support this clonotype. The CDR3 region is CASRTGGQETQYF. In nucleotides, the CDR3 is TGTGCCAGCCGGACAGGGGGCCAAGAGACCCAGTACTTC. J is TRBJ2-5 and V is TRBV25-1; 10 bases are shared with TRBD1. The CDR3 runs 13 residues. CDR1 and CDR2 from the germline V gene are MGHDK and SYGVNS. The V segment lost 8 bases and the J segment 1 base; nucleotides outside the gene matches: 1. Variable domain in full (rest from reference TRBV25-1 and TRBJ2-5): EADIYQTPRYLVIGTGKKITLECSQTMGHDKMYWYQQDPGMELHLIHYSYGVNSTEKGDLSSESTVSRIRTEHFPLTLESARPSHTSQYLCASRTGGQETQYFGPGTRLLVL.

This sequence joins TRBV7-8 and TRBJ1-5; D is perhaps TRBD1 (5 bases). The germline V gene encodes CDR1 SGHVS and CDR2 FQNEAQ. Trimming left V 8 bases short and J 3 bases short, with 11 bases between. CDR3 length: 13 amino acids. CDR3 sequence: CASFEGLNQPQHF. The CDR3 nucleotides read TGTGCCAGCTTTGAGGGACTCAATCAGCCCCAGCATTTT.

This sequence joins TRBV29-1 and TRBJ1-5, with D maybe TRBD1 (5 bases). The length of the CDR3 is 13 residues. Germline CDR1 SQVTM, CDR2 ANQGSEA. V dropped 8 bases and J dropped 7 bases, with 18 bases sitting between them. The CDR3 protein is CSPGGGEGQPQHF. The CDR3 DNA sequence: TGCAGCCCCGGGGGAGGGGAAGGGCAGCCCCAGCATTTT.

This clonotype was seen many times. The CDR3 sequence is CASSQSILQGYDTEAFF. The CDR3 region has the DNA TGTGCCAGCAGCCAATCGATCTTACAGGGTTATGACACTGAAGCTTTCTTT. The V call is TRBV14, the J call TRBJ1-1; perhaps TRBD1 as D (6 bases). The CDR3 is made up of 17 amino acids. The germline V gene encodes CDR1 SGHDN and CDR2 FVKESK. Trimming cost V 2 bases and J 3 bases, with 19 bases left between them.

This clonotype was seen ten or more times. This sequence joins TRBV6-6 and TRBJ1-5; TRBD1 might be the D (5 bases). The CDR3 runs 12 residues. Germline V gene data show CDR1 as MNHNY and CDR2 as SVGAGI (reference sequence). The ends were cut back, 11 bases at V and 3 bases at J, with 11 bases in the middle. In DNA, the CDR3 is TGTGCCGTCAGGGTGATCAATCAGCCCCAGCATTTT. It yields the protein CAVRVINQPQHF.

CDR3 in DNA: TGTGCTGACAGGGCGTTTGGGGGCAATCAGCCCCAGCATTTT. Translated, it gives CADRAFGGNQPQHF. The V call is TRBV25-1, the J call TRBJ1-5, with 7 bases fitting TRBD1. The length of the CDR3 is 14 residues. Per germline, CDR1 MGHDK and CDR2 SYGVNS.

This clonotype was counted at least ten times. The chain has TRBV7-9 and TRBJ1-1, with TRBD1 matching over 7 bases. V was pared by 5 bases and J by 0 bases, with 12 bases of the junction left unmatched. The CDR3 is 17 amino acids. CDR1 and CDR2 (germline): SEHNR, FQNEAQ (reference sequence). CDR3 DNA sequence: TGTGCCAGCAGCACAATCCCTGCAGGGGGAATGAACACTGAAGCTTTCTTT. This encodes CASSTIPAGGMNTEAFF.

The chain couples TRBV20-1 to TRBJ2-3; 8 nucleotides line up with TRBD2. Trimming took 1 base from V and 6 from J; bases not matched to a gene: 9. The CDR3 spans 15 residues. From germline, CDR1 is DFQATT and CDR2 SNEGSKA (reference sequence). CDR3 DNA: TGCAGTGCTAGAGTAGGAGCGGGAGAGCTGGATACGCAGTATTTT. It codes for CSARVGAGELDTQYF.

This clonotype has just one count. Its ends do not fully match the called genes, so a read error is possible. The genes are TRBV27 and TRBJ2-5; perhaps D is TRBD1 or TRBD2 (6 bases each). CDR1 is MNHEY and CDR2 is SMNVEV in the germline V gene (reference sequence). The CDR3 runs to 15 residues. The CDR3 DNA reads TGTGCCAACAGTTTCGTTACGGGGGCCGGGGAGACCCAGTACTTC. Encoded protein: CANSFVTGAGETQYF.

The chain combines TRBV9 with TRBJ1-4, with D maybe TRBD1 (5 bases). The germline CDR1 and CDR2 sequences are SGDLS and YYNGEE. There are 15 residues in the CDR3. V dropped 2 bases and J dropped 2 bases, with 10 bases sitting between them. For the CDR3, the DNA is TGTGCCAGCAGCGTTGCTGACAGCACTAATGAAAAACTGTTTTTT. Translated, it gives CASSVADSTNEKLFF.

The V and J genes are TRBV6-5 and TRBJ1-1; TRBD1 is a possible D gene (5 bases). In germline, CDR1 is MNHEY, CDR2 SVGAGI. This CDR3 region has 15 residues. V was pared by 0 bases and J by 4 bases, with 12 bases between. CDR3 in amino acids: CASSYSNEGITEAFF. DNA of the CDR3: TGTGCCAGCAGTTACTCGAATGAGGGGATCACTGAAGCTTTCTTT.

In its sample, this clonotype was seen many times. This chain links TRBV7-2 with TRBJ1-2, with D possibly TRBD1 on 5 matching bases. The V gene lost 5 bases and the J gene lost 6 bases, with 19 bases spanning the gap. Per the germline V gene, CDR1 is SGHTA and CDR2 is FQGNSA. There are 15 residues in the CDR3. The CDR3, as DNA: TGTGCCAGCAGCCACAGGACAAGGGCAGTAGATGGCTACACCTTC. Protein: CASSHRTRAVDGYTF.

V usage is TRBV4-3 and J usage is TRBJ1-2, with D uncertain. V lost 1 base to trimming and J lost 4 bases, with 10 bases between them. Germline V CDR1 and CDR2: LGHNA, YSLEER. The CDR3 runs 14 residues. The CDR3 is CASSQANSGYGYTF. The CDR3, as DNA: TGCGCCAGCAGCCAAGCGAACAGTGGCTATGGCTACACCTTC.

Many counts were recorded for this clonotype. This rearrangement joins TRBV29-1 to TRBJ1-5; no clear D. Per germline, CDR1 SQVTM and CDR2 ANQGSEA. The CDR3 has 14 residues. Deletions cut 2 bases from V and 6 bases from J, with 14 bases between. The CDR3 DNA sequence: TGCAGCGTTGAACGGCGGCAGGTAAGTCAGCCCCAGCATTTT. This translates into CSVERRQVSQPQHF.

The chain employs TRBV5-1 and TRBJ2-7; D gene ambiguous. The CDR3 covers 19 residues. V shed 1 base and J shed 0 bases, with 23 bases lying between them. In germline, CDR1 is SGHRS, CDR2 YFSETQ. CDR3 DNA sequence: TGCGCCAGCAGCTTGAGATATCGGGTTGTGGAAGAAAGCTCCTACGAGCAGTACTTC. Amino acid sequence: CASSLRYRVVEESSYEQYF.

In DNA form, the CDR3 reads TGTGCCAGCAGCTTCAGTTACACTGAAGCTTTCTTT. It yields the protein CASSFSYTEAFF. The V gene is TRBV11-2, the J gene TRBJ1-1; no clear D gene. Germline-derived CDR1 and CDR2 are SGHAT and FQNNGV. With 3 bases removed from V and 3 bases from J, the gap between germline ends came to 5 bases. The CDR3 has 12 residues.

This clonotype appeared a few times. The chain combines TRBV7-2 with TRBJ1-4, with D unresolved. The CDR3 covers 15 residues. V was clipped by 5 bases and J by 3 bases, with 13 bases between them. Germline lookup yields CDR1 SGHTA and CDR2 FQGNSA. The CDR3: CASSQDSQSNEKLFF. The CDR3, as DNA: TGTGCCAGCAGCCAAGATTCGCAGTCTAATGAAAAACTGTTTTTT. Based on the CDR3 plus reference TRBV7-2 and TRBJ1-4, the full variable domain is GAGVSQSPSNKVTEKGKDVELRCDPISGHTALYWYRQSLGQGLEFLIYFQGNSAPDKSGLPSDRFSAERTGGSVSTLTIQRTQQEDSAVYLCASSQDSQSNEKLFFGSGTQLSVL.

For this clonotype: A much larger clone is a single base away; this may be a read error. The J gene is TRBJ2-7, the V gene TRBV20-1, with D possibly being TRBD1 (5 bases). This CDR3 region has 13 residues. V shed 1 base and J shed 6 bases, with 13 bases lying between them. Germline assignment: CDR1 DFQATT and CDR2 SNEGSKA (reference sequence). The CDR3 reads CSARGQISGEQYF. In DNA form, the CDR3 reads TGCAGTGCTAGAGGACAGATCAGTGGCGAGCAGTACTTC.

The chain is built from TRBV3-1 and TRBJ1-6; a possible D gene is TRBD1 (6 bases). Germline lookup yields CDR1 LGHDT and CDR2 YNNKEL (reference sequence). Between the trimmed V and J ends, which lost 8 bases and 8 bases, there was a span of 19 bases. This CDR3 contains 15 residues. The DNA of the CDR3 is TGTGCCAGCGGCACCATTGCCAGGGGTCATTCACCCCTCCACTTT. It specifies CASGTIARGHSPLHF.